The 16 T cell receptor beta chains below come from one sample, sequenced in a study of blood T cell repertoires in COVID-19. Here immunoSEQ multiplex PCR was the method, and the copy in TCRdb shows in-frame clones only, minus some. This table has over 60,000 clones, roughly nine tenths appearing once. The sequenced material came from peripheral blood. The receptors come from a man older than 75 with acute or convalescent COVID-19.

The chain couples TRBV20-1 to TRBJ1-1; D unclear. The CDR3 extends over 11 amino acids. Germline V gene lookup returns CDR1 DFQATT and CDR2 SNEGSKA (reference sequence). Trimming cost V 5 bases and J 1 base, with 5 bases left between them. CDR3 nucleotide sequence: TGCAGTGCTCCTCGGAACACTGAAGCTTTCTTT. It encodes CSAPRNTEAFF.

This sequence joins TRBV18 and TRBJ2-1, with 10 bases identical to TRBD2. The CDR3 totals 15 residues. V shed 0 bases, J shed 7 bases, and the junction held 3 bases outside the gene matches. Per germline, CDR1 KGHSH and CDR2 LQKENI. The CDR3 region has the DNA TGTGCCAGCTCACCACCAGCGGGGGGGCCGAATGAGCAGTTCTTC. Residues: CASSPPAGGPNEQFF.

The chain is built from TRBV7-2 and TRBJ2-5, with a possible D match to TRBD2 (6 bases). Deletions cut 1 base from V and 2 bases from J, with 17 bases between. Germline V lookup: CDR1 SGHTA, CDR2 FQGNSA. The CDR3 covers 17 residues. The CDR3 here is CASSLERWRGRQETQYF. CDR3 nucleotides: TGTGCCAGCAGCTTAGAAAGATGGCGGGGACGACAAGAGACCCAGTACTTC.

The rearrangement links TRBV27 to TRBJ2-3, with 9 bases aligning to TRBD1. This CDR3 has 15 residues. Germline lookup yields CDR1 MNHEY and CDR2 SMNVEV (reference sequence). V dropped 7 bases and J dropped 2; count of bases not matched to a gene: 7. The CDR3: CASTSRDRVTDTQYF. Here the CDR3 DNA reads TGTGCCAGCACTTCCCGGGACAGGGTCACAGATACGCAGTATTTT.

This clone has only one observation. For the CDR3, the DNA is TGTGCCAGCAGCTTAGTTCCACAGAACACTGAAGCTTTCTTT. Its protein is CASSLVPQNTEAFF. This chain links TRBV7-9 with TRBJ1-1; D is ambiguous. There are 14 residues in the CDR3. Per the germline V gene, CDR1 is SEHNR and CDR2 is FQNEAQ (reference sequence). V lost 1 base and J 1 base, leaving 7 bases between the germline ends.

The V gene is TRBV11-2, the J gene TRBJ2-7; no clear D. Germline V CDR1 and CDR2: SGHAT, FQNNGV. V lost 5 bases and J lost 3, with 8 bases in between. The CDR3 runs to 12 residues. CDR3 amino acids: CASSPPLYEQYF. CDR3 DNA sequence: TGTGCCAGCAGCCCCCCCCTCTACGAGCAGTACTTC. The complete variable domain, with remaining parts taken from reference TRBV11-2 and TRBJ2-7, reads EAGVAQSPRYKIIEKRQSVAFWCNPISGHATLYWYQQILGQGPKLLIQFQNNGVVDDSQLPKDRFSAERLKGVDSTLKIQPAKLEDSAVYLCASSPPLYEQYFGPGTRLTVT.

V and J are TRBV19 and TRBJ1-3; D is perhaps TRBD1 (5 bases). From germline, CDR1 is LNHDA and CDR2 SQIVND (reference sequence). V lost 6 bases, J lost 0 bases, and 15 bases lay in between. The CDR3 consists of 16 residues. The CDR3 region has the DNA TGTGCCAGTAGCCTCGACAGATCAAGCTCTGGAAACACCATATATTTT. It encodes CASSLDRSSSGNTIYF.

The chain uses TRBV24-1 and TRBJ1-1, with D perhaps matching TRBD1 (6 bases). From germline, CDR1 is KGHDR and CDR2 SFDVKD. CDR3 length: 13 residues. Trimming took off 0 bases at V and 9 bases at J, with 10 bases between the two ends. The CDR3 protein is CATSDLPQGKAFF. The DNA for the CDR3 is TGTGCCACCAGTGATTTGCCACAGGGAAAAGCTTTCTTT.

The CDR3 reads CSASTADRGVVAFF. The CDR3 region has the DNA TGCAGTGCTAGTACCGCCGACAGGGGAGTTGTCGCTTTCTTT. The chain couples TRBV20-1 to TRBJ1-1; 8 nucleotides match TRBD1. Trimming at V came to 3 bases and at J to 11 bases, leaving 14 bases not matched to a gene. The V gene's germline CDR1 is DFQATT and CDR2 SNEGSKA (reference sequence). This CDR3 spans 14 amino acids.

The V call is TRBV11-2, the J call TRBJ2-1; 10 nucleotides agree with TRBD2. The CDR3 sequence is 16 residues long. Losses at the gene ends were 4 bases for V and 5 bases for J; bases not matched to a gene: 8. The germline CDR1 and CDR2 sequences are SGHAT and FQNNGV. CDR3 nucleotides: TGTGCCAGCAGCTCCTGGACTAGCGGTCCTGACAATGAGCAGTTCTTC. It encodes CASSSWTSGPDNEQFF.

J is TRBJ2-7 and V is TRBV11-1; 15 bases are a match to TRBD2. Germline V gene sequence: CDR1 SGHAT, CDR2 FQDESV (reference sequence). This CDR3 has 15 residues. The ends lost 5 bases at V and 4 bases at J; junction bases unmatched: 3. The CDR3 loop reads CASSPGTSGRYEQYF. The DNA of the CDR3 is TGTGCCAGCAGCCCCGGGACTAGCGGGAGGTACGAGCAGTACTTC.

This clone appeared a few times. V gene TRBV2 combines with J gene TRBJ1-1; a weak D match, TRBD1 (6 bases). CDR1 is SNHLY, CDR2 FYNNEI, per germline. The length of the CDR3 is 17 residues. The V end was cut by 2 bases, the J end by 2 bases, with 18 bases between. The CDR3 sequence is CASSEWDLGGVNTEAFF. CDR3 DNA: TGTGCCAGCAGTGAATGGGATCTTGGGGGCGTAAACACTGAAGCTTTCTTT.

The chain is built from TRBV5-4 and TRBJ2-7; 10 bases are shared with TRBD2. This CDR3 spans 18 amino acids. V was pared by 0 bases and J by 9 bases, with 18 bases of the junction left unmatched. From germline, CDR1 is SGHNT and CDR2 YYREEE (reference sequence). In DNA, the CDR3 is TGTGCCAGCAGCTTGGGTGCTATGGCTAGCGGGAGCCCCTCGAGGCAGTACTTC. This gives the protein CASSLGAMASGSPSRQYF.

The V gene is TRBV10-2, the J gene TRBJ1-5, with 8 bases aligning to TRBD1. This CDR3 contains 16 residues. V shed 2 bases and J 4 bases; nucleotides not matched to a gene: 7. Germline V CDR1 and CDR2: WSHSY, SAAADI. The CDR3 is CASSEEDRGHNQPQHF. The DNA for the CDR3 is TGCGCCAGCAGTGAGGAAGACAGGGGCCATAATCAGCCCCAGCATTTT.

The V gene is TRBV18, the J gene TRBJ1-2; a possible D gene is TRBD1 (6 bases). The CDR3 loop spans 16 amino acids. Germline lookup yields CDR1 KGHSH and CDR2 LQKENI. V lost 0 bases, J lost 0 bases, and 11 bases lay in between. The CDR3 DNA is TGTGCCAGCTCACCACCGACAGGTCTTACTAACTATGGCTACACCTTC. Translating it yields CASSPPTGLTNYGYTF.

The chain joins TRBV5-5 to TRBJ1-2; 8 nucleotides match TRBD1. The germline gives CDR1 SGHKS, CDR2 YYEKEE (reference sequence). There are 16 residues in the CDR3. Germline trimming cut 4 bases from V and 4 bases from J; bases unmatched to any gene: 12. The CDR3 sequence: CASSGTGGGTSYGYTF. CDR3 DNA: TGTGCCAGCAGCGGGACAGGAGGGGGCACCAGCTATGGCTACACCTTC.